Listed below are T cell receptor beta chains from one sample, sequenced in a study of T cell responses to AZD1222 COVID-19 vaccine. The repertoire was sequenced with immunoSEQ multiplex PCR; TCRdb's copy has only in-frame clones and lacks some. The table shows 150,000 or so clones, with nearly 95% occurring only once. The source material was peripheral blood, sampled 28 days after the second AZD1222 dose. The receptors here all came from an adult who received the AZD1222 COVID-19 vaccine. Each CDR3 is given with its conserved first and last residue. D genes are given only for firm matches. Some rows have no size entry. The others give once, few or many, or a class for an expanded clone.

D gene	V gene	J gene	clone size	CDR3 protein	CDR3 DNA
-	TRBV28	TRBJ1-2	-	CASSLPLYGYTF	TGTGCCAGCAGTTTACCCCTCTACGGCTACACCTTC
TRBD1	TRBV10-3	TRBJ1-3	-	CAISGGTASGNTIYF	TGTGCCATCAGTGGAGGGACAGCCTCTGGAAACACCATATATTTT
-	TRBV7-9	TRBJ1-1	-	CASSPGMNTEAFF	TGTGCCAGCAGCCCAGGGATGAACACTGAAGCTTTCTTT
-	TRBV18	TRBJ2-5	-	CASSPARETQYF	TGTGCCAGCTCACCAGCACGAGAGACCCAGTACTTC
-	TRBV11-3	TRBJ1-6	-	CASSLVVWDSPLHF	TGTGCCAGCAGCTTAGTAGTTTGGGATTCACCCCTCCACTTT
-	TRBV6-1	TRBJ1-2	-	CASSDAPFLGQNKYGYTF	TGTGCCAGCAGTGATGCACCTTTTTTGGGCCAGAATAAGTATGGCTACACCTTC
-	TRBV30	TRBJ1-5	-	CAWSVGWANQPQHF	TGTGCCTGGAGTGTGGGATGGGCGAATCAGCCCCAGCATTTT
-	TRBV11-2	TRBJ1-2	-	CASRPTGIYGYTF	TGTGCCAGCAGGCCGACAGGCATCTATGGCTACACCTTC
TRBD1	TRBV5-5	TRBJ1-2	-	CASSQTGTGDNYGYTF	TGTGCCAGCAGCCAAACCGGGACAGGGGATAACTATGGCTACACCTTC
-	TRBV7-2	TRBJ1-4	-	CASSLGGGINEKLFF	TGTGCCAGCAGCTTAGGCGGAGGAATCAATGAAAAACTGTTTTTT
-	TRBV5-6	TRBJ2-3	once	CASSLGPWDTQYF	TGTGCCAGCAGCTTAGGTCCTTGGGATACGCAGTATTTT
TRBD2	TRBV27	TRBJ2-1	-	CASTPQGLAGGHGNEQFF	TGTGCCAGCACCCCGCAGGGACTAGCGGGAGGGCATGGCAATGAGCAGTTCTTC
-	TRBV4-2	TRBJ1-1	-	CASSQEDTSEAFF	TGTGCCAGCAGCCAAGAAGACACGTCTGAAGCTTTCTTT
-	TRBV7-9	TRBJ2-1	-	CASSLDGYNEQFF	TGTGCCAGCAGCTTAGATGGCTACAATGAGCAGTTCTTC
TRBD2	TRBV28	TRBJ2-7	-	CASSVGLAGGFPYEQYF	TGTGCCAGCAGTGTCGGACTAGCGGGAGGATTTCCATACGAGCAGTACTTC
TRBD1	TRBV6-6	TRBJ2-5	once	CASSGDSVGGETQYF	TGTGCCAGCAGTGGGGACAGCGTTGGGGGAGAGACCCAGTACTTC
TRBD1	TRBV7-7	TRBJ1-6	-	CASSLWSRGRISPLHF	TGTGCTAGCAGCTTATGGAGCAGGGGGCGAATCTCACCCCTCCACTTT
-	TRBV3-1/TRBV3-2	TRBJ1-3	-	CASRRERTYLLSGNTIYF	TGTGCCAGCAGACGAGAAAGGACTTACCTCCTCTCTGGAAACACCATATATTTT
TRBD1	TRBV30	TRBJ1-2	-	CAWSPGGQGGYTF	TGTGCCTGGAGTCCCGGGGGACAGGGAGGCTACACCTTC
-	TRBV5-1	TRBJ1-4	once	CASSQWGSGVEKLFF	TGCGCCAGCAGCCAATGGGGTTCGGGAGTCGAAAAACTGTTTTTT
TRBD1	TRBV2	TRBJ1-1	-	CASSPLGQGNTEAFF	TGTGCCAGCAGCCCCCTCGGACAGGGTAACACTGAAGCTTTCTTT
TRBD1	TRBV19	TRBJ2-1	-	CASRGTGESDEQFF	TGTGCCAGTCGAGGGACAGGGGAGTCCGATGAGCAGTTCTTC
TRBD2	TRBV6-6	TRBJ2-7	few	CASSISGRNYEQYF	TGTGCCAGCAGTATTAGCGGGAGGAACTACGAGCAGTACTTC
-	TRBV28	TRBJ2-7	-	CASRPPLSYEQYF	TGTGCCAGCAGACCACCCCTCTCCTACGAGCAGTACTTC